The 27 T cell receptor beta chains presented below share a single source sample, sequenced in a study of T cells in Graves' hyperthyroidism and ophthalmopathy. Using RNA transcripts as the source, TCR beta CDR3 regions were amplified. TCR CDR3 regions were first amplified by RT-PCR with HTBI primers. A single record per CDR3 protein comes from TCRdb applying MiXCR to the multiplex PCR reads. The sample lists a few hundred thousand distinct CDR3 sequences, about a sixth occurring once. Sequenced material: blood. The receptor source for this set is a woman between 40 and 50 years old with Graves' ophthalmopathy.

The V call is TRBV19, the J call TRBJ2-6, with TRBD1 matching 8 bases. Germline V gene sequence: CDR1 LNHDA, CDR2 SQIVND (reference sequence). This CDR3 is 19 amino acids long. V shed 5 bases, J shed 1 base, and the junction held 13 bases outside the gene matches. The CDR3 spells CASSPPRGRRLSGANVLTF. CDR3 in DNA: TGTGCCAGTAGTCCCCCCAGGGGGCGGCGGTTATCTGGGGCCAACGTCCTGACTTTC. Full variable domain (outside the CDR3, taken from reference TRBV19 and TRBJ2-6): DGGITQSPKYLFRKEGQNVTLSCEQNLNHDAMYWYRQDPGQGLRLIYYSQIVNDFQKGDIAEGYSVSREKKESFPLTVTSAQKNPTAFYLCASSPPRGRRLSGANVLTFGAGSRLTVL.

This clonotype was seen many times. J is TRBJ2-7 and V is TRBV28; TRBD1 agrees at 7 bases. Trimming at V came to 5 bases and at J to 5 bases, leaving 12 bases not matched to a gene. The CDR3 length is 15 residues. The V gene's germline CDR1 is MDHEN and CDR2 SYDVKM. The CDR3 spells CASSGSTGFLHEQYF. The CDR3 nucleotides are TGTGCCAGCAGTGGGTCGACAGGGTTCTTACACGAGCAGTACTTC.

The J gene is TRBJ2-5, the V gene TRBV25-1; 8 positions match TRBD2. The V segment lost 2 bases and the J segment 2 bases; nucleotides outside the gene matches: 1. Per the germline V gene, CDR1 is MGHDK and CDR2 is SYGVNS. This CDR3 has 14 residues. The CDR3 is CASSEIAGQETQYF. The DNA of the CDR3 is TGTGCCAGCAGTGAAATAGCGGGACAAGAGACCCAGTACTTC.

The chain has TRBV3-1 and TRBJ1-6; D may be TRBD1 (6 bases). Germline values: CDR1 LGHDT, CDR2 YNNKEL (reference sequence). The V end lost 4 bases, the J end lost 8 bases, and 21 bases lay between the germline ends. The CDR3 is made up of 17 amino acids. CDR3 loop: CASSPTHRAIGDSPLHF. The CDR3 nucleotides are TGTGCCAGCAGCCCTACCCACAGGGCGATCGGGGATTCACCCCTCCACTTT.

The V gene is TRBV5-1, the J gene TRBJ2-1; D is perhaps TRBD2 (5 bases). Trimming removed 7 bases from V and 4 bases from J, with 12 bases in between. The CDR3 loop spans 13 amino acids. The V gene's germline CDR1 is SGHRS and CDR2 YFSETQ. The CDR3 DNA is TGCGCCAGCGGTCTAGGGAGATACAATGAGCAGTTCTTC. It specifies CASGLGRYNEQFF. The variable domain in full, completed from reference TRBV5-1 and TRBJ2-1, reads KAGVTQTPRYLIKTRGQQVTLSCSPISGHRSVSWYQQTPGQGLQFLFEYFSETQRNKGNFPGRFSGRQFSNSRSEMNVSTLELGDSALYLCASGLGRYNEQFFGPGTRLTVL.

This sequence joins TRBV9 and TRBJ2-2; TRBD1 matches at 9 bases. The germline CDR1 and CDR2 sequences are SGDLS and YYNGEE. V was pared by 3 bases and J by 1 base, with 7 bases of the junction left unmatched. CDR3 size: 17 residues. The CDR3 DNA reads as TGTGCCAGCAGCGGTAACCGGGACAGGGTGAACACCGGGGAGCTGTTTTTT. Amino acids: CASSGNRDRVNTGELFF.

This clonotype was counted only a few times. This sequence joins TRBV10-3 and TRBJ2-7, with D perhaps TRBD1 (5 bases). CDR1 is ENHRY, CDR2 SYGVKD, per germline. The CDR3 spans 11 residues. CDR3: CATRVLYEQYF. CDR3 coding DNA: TGTGCTACCAGGGTTTTGTACGAGCAGTACTTC.

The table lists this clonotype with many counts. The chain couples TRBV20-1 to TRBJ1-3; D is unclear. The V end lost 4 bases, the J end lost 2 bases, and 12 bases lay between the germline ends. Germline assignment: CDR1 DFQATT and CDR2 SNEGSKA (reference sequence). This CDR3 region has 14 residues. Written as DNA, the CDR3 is TGCAGTGCTACTCGGGCAGGAGCTGGAAACACCATATATTTT. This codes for CSATRAGAGNTIYF.

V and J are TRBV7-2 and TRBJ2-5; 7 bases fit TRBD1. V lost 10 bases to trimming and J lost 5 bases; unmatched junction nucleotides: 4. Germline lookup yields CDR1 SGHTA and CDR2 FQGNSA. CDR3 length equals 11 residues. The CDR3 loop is CATQGVETQYF. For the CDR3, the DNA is TGTGCCACTCAGGGGGTCGAGACCCAGTACTTC.

The CDR3 DNA reads TGTGCCAGCAGTTACTCGGGAGGGCCCTACAATGAGCAGTTCTTC. It is translated as CASSYSGGPYNEQFF. The chain is built from TRBV6-5 and TRBJ2-1, with 7 bases aligning to TRBD2. V lost 0 bases to trimming and J lost 2 bases; unmatched junction nucleotides: 1. Germline V gene lookup returns CDR1 MNHEY and CDR2 SVGAGI. The CDR3 has 15 residues.

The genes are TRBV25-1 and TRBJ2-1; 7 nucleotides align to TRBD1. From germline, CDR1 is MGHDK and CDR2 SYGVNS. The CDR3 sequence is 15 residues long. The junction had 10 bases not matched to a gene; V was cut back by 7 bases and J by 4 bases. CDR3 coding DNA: TGTGCCAGCAATCTCCGGACAGGATATTACAATGAGCAGTTCTTC. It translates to CASNLRTGYYNEQFF.

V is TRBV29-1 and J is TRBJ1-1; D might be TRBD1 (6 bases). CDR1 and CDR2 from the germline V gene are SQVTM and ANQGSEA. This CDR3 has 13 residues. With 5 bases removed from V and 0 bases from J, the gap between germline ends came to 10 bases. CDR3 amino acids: CSVQGSVNTEAFF. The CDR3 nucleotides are TGCAGCGTTCAGGGGTCCGTGAACACTGAAGCTTTCTTT. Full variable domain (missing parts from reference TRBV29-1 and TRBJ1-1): SAVISQKPSRDICQRGTSLTIQCQVDSQVTMMFWYRQQPGQSLTLIATANQGSEATYESGFVIDKFPISRPNLTFSTLTVSNMSPEDSSIYLCSVQGSVNTEAFFGQGTRLTVV.

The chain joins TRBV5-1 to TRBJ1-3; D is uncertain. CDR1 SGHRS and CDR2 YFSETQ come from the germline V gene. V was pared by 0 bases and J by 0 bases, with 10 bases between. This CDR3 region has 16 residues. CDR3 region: CASSLGGASSGNTIYF. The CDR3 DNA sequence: TGCGCCAGCAGCTTGGGGGGAGCGAGCTCTGGAAACACCATATATTTT.

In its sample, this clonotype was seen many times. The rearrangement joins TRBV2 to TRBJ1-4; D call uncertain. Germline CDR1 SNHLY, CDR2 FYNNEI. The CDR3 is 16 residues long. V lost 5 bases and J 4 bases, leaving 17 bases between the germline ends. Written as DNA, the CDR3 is TGTGCCAGCAGTTCAAACAACCCAAGGGTTAATGAAAAACTGTTTTTT. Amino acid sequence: CASSSNNPRVNEKLFF. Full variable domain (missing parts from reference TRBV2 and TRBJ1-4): EPEVTQTPSHQVTQMGQEVILRCVPISNHLYFYWYRQILGQKVEFLVSFYNNEISEKSEIFDDQFSVERPDGSNFTLKIRSTKLEDSAMYFCASSSNNPRVNEKLFFGSGTQLSVL.

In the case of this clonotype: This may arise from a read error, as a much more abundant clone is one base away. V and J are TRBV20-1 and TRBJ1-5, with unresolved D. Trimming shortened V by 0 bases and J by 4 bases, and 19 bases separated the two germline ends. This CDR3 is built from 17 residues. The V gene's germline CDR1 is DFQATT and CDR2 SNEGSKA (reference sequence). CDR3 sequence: CSARDGRFNIINQPQHF. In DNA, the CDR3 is TGCAGTGCTAGAGATGGCAGGTTTAACATTATAAATCAGCCCCAGCATTTT.

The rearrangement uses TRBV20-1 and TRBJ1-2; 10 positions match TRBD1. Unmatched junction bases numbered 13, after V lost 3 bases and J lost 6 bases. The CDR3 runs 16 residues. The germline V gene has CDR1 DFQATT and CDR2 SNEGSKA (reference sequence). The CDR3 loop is CSARTGGATYGDGYTF. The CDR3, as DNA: TGCAGTGCTAGGACAGGGGGCGCTACATATGGTGATGGCTACACCTTC.

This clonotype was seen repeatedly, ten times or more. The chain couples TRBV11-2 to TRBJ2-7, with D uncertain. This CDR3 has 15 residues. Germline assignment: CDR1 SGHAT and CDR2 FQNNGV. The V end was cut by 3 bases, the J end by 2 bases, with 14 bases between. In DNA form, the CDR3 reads TGTGCCAGCAGCTTTAGGTGGGCTAGTGCCTACGAGCAGTACTTC. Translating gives CASSFRWASAYEQYF.

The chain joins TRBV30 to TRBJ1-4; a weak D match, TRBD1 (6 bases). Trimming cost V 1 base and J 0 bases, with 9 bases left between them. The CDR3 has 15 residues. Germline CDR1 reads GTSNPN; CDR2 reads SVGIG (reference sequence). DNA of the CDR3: TGTGCCTGGAGTGACAGGGCCACAACTAATGAAAAACTGTTTTTT. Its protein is CAWSDRATTNEKLFF. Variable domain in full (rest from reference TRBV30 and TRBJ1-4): SQTIHQWPATLVQPVGSPLSLECTVEGTSNPNLYWYRQAAGRGLQLLFYSVGIGQISSEVPQNLSASRPQDRQFILSSKKLLLSDSGFYLCAWSDRATTNEKLFFGSGTQLSVL.

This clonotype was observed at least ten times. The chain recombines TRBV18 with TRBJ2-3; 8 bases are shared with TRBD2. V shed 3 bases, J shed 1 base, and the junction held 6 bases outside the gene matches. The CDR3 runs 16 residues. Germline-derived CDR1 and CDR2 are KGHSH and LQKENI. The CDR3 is CASSPGRAGGTDTQYF. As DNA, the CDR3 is TGTGCCAGCTCACCGGGGCGAGCGGGGGGCACAGATACGCAGTATTTT.

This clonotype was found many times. CDR3: CASSFRGAPIQYF. The DNA for the CDR3 is TGTGCCAGCAGCTTTCGGGGGGCGCCGATACAGTACTTC. V and J are TRBV11-2 and TRBJ2-5, with D possibly being TRBD2 (7 bases). The CDR3 extends over 13 amino acids. Germline lookup yields CDR1 SGHAT and CDR2 FQNNGV. The V and J ends lost 3 bases and 11 bases respectively, with 16 bases between them.

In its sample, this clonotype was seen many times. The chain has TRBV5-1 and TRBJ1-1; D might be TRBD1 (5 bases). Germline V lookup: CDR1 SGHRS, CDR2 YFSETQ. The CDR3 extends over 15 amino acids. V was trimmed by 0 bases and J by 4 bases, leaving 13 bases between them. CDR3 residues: CASSLVGGSTTEAFF. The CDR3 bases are TGCGCCAGCAGCTTGGTGGGGGGGTCGACCACTGAAGCTTTCTTT.

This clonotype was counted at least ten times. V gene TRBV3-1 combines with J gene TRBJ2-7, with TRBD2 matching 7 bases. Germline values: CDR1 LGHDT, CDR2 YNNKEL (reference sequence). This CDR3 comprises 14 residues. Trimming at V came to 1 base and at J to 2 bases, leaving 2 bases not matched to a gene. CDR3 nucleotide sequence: TGTGCCAGCAGCCAAGTCCGGGGGGCCTACGAGCAGTACTTC. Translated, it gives CASSQVRGAYEQYF.

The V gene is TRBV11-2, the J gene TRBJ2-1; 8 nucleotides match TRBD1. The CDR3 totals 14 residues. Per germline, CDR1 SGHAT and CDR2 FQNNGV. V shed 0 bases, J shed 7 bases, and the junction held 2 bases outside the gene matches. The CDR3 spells CASSLERTGNEQFF. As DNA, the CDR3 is TGTGCCAGCAGCTTAGAACGGACAGGGAATGAGCAGTTCTTC.

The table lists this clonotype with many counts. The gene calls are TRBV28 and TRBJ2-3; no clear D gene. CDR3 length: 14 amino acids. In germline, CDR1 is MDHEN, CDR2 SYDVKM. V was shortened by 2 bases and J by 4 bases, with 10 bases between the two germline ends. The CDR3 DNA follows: TGTGCCAGCAGTTTAAGTTCGGTAGCAGATACGCAGTATTTT. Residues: CASSLSSVADTQYF.

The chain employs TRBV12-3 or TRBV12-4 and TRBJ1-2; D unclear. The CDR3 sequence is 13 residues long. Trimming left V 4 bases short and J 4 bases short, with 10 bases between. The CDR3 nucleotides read TGTGCCAGCAGTTCTACAGTAGGCTATGGCTACACCTTC. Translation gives CASSSTVGYGYTF.

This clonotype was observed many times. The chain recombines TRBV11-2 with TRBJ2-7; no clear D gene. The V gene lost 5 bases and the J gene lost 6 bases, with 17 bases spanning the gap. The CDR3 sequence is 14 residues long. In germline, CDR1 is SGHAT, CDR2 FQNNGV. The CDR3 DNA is TGTGCCAGCAGCCCCTCCGCAGGTTATGGCGAGCAGTACTTC. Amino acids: CASSPSAGYGEQYF.

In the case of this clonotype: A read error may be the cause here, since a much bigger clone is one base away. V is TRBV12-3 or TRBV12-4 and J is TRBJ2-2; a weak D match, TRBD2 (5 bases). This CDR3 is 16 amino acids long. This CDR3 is CASSRASYVNTGELLF. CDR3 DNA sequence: TGTGCCAGCAGTAGGGCCTCATACGTAAACACCGGGGAGCTGCTTTTT.